A single sample is the source of the 4 T cell receptor beta chains below, sequenced in a study of response to subunit inactivated influenza vaccine. In TCRdb, the RT-PCR reads were re-called with MiXCR into one record per CDR3 protein. The sample yields over 800,000 distinct CDR3 sequences, around 20% seen once. The sequencing used PBMCs from blood, collected around 5 days after vaccination. These receptors originate from a man in his fifties or sixties who received an inactivated influenza vaccine.

The V call is TRBV7-2, the J call TRBJ2-7, with 8 bases that match TRBD1. This CDR3 is 15 amino acids long. The germline V gene has CDR1 SGHTA and CDR2 FQGNSA. J was trimmed by 4 bases and V by 5 bases; bases with no gene match: 10. The CDR3, as DNA: TGTGCCAGCAGCCGTGAAGACAGGGGAATATACGAGCAGTACTTC. Its translation is CASSREDRGIYEQYF. Using reference TRBV7-2 and TRBJ2-7 for the parts outside the CDR3, the full variable domain is GAGVSQSPSNKVTEKGKDVELRCDPISGHTALYWYRQSLGQGLEFLIYFQGNSAPDKSGLPSDRFSAERTGGSVSTLTIQRTQQEDSAVYLCASSREDRGIYEQYFGPGTRLTVT.

As concerns this clonotype: Germline is not matched at one junction end, which may reflect a read error. The chain links TRBV6-5 to TRBJ2-2, with 11 bases fitting TRBD1. CDR3 size: 17 residues. Germline CDR1 and CDR2: MNHEY and SVGAGI. The CDR3, as DNA: TGTGCAAGCAAGCCTTCCGGGACAGGGGGGCTGGGCGGGGAGCTGTTTTTT. This gives the protein CASKPSGTGGLGGELFF.

Note on this clonotype: A junction end diverges from the germline sequence, so it may reflect a read error. The V and J genes are TRBV12-3 or TRBV12-4 and TRBJ2-7; TRBD2 might be the D (5 bases). The CDR3 extends over 15 amino acids. For the CDR3, the DNA is TGTGCCTGCAGTTCTCCGGGGTACCTTACCTACGAGCAGTACTTC. It is translated as CACSSPGYLTYEQYF.

The genes are TRBV29-1 and TRBJ1-2; 9 bases are a match to TRBD1. The CDR3 covers 14 residues. The ends lost 4 bases at V and 4 bases at J; junction bases unmatched: 7. Germline V gives CDR1 SQVTM, CDR2 ANQGSEA. CDR3: CSVGADRGIYGYTF. CDR3 bases: TGCAGCGTTGGGGCGGACAGGGGCATCTATGGCTACACCTTC.